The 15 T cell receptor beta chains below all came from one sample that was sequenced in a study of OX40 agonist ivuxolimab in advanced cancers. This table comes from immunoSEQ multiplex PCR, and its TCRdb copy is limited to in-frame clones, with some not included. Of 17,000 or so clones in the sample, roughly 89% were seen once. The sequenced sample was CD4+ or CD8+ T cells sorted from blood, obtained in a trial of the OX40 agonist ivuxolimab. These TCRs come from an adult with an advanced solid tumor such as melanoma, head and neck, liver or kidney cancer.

CDR3 protein: CASSLTSGRSYEQYF. The CDR3 nucleotides are TGTGCCAGCAGCCTGACTAGCGGGAGGTCCTACGAGCAGTACTTC. This sequence joins TRBV4-2 and TRBJ2-7; 13 bases line up with TRBD2. The CDR3 is made up of 15 amino acids. Unmatched junction bases numbered 1, after V lost 4 bases and J lost 1 base. The germline gives CDR1 LGHNA, CDR2 YNFKEQ.

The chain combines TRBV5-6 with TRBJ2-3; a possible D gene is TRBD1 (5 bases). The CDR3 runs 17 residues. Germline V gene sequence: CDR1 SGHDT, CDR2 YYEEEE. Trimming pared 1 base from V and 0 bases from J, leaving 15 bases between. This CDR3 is CASSLWQGPMSTDTQYF. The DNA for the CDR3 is TGTGCCAGCAGCTTGTGGCAGGGCCCTATGAGCACAGATACGCAGTATTTT.

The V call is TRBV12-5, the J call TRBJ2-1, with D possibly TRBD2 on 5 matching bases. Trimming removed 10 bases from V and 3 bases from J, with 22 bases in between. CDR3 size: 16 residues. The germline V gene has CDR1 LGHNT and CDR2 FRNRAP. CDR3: CATEPYGISGYNEQFF. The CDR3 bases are TGTGCTACCGAGCCCTACGGGATCAGCGGCTACAATGAGCAGTTCTTC.

The DNA for the CDR3 is TGTGCCAGCAGCCCCAGCGGGACCACCGGGGAGCTGTTTTTT. It is translated as CASSPSGTTGELFF. This chain uses TRBV11-3 with TRBJ2-2, with 7 bases matching TRBD2. Germline loops: CDR1 SGHNT, CDR2 YENEEA. The V and J ends lost 5 bases and 4 bases, in that order; junction bases with no gene match: 4. This CDR3 contains 14 residues. Combining the CDR3 with reference TRBV11-3 and TRBJ2-2 gives the whole variable domain EAGVVQSPRYKIIEKKQPVAFWCNPISGHNTLYWYLQNLGQGPELLIRYENEEAVDDSQLPKDRFSAERLKGVDSTLKIQPAELGDSAVYLCASSPSGTTGELFFGEGSRLTVL.

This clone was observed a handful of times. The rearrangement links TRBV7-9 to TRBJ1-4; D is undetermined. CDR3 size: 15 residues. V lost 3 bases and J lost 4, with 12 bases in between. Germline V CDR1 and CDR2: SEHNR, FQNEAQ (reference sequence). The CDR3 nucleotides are TGTGCCAGCAGCTTTAATCAGGCGGATAATGAAAAACTGTTTTTT. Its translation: CASSFNQADNEKLFF. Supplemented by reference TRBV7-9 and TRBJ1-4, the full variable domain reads DTGVSQNPRHKITKRGQNVTFRCDPISEHNRLYWYRQTLGQGPEFLTYFQNEAQLEKSRLLSDRFSAERPKGSFSTLEIQRTEQGDSAMYLCASSFNQADNEKLFFGSGTQLSVL.

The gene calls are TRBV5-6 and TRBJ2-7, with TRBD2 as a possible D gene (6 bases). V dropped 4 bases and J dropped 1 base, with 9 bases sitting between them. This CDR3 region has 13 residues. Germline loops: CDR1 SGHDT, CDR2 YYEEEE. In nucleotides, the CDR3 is TGTGCCAGCAGCCCCCGGGAGTCCTACGAGCAGTACTTC. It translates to CASSPRESYEQYF.

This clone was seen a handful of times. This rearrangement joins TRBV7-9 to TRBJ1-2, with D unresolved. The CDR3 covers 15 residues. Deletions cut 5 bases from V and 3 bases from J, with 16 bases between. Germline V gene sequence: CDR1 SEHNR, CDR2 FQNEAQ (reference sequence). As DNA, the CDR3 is TGTGCCAGCAGCGACCTGAAGGAGGGAGACTATGGCTACACCTTC. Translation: CASSDLKEGDYGYTF.

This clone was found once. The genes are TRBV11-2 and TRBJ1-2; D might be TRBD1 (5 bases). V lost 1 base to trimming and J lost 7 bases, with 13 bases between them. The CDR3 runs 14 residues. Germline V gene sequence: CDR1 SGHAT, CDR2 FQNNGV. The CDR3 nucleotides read TGTGCCAGCAGCTTAGGTTCAGGGTCAAGTGGCTACACCTTC. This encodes CASSLGSGSSGYTF.

The CDR3 here is CASSLGLERGSTDTQYF. The CDR3 DNA reads TGTGCCAGCAGCTTAGGATTAGAGCGGGGGAGCACAGATACGCAGTATTTT. This rearrangement joins TRBV13 to TRBJ2-3, with 8 bases lining up with TRBD2. V trimming: 0 bases; J trimming: 0 bases; junction bases outside the gene matches: 5. This CDR3 is 17 amino acids long. Germline CDR1 PRHDT, CDR2 FYEKMQ (reference sequence).

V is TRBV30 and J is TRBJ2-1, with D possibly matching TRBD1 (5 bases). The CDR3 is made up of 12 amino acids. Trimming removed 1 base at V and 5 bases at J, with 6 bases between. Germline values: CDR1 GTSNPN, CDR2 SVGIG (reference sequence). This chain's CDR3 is CAWSAGNNEQFF. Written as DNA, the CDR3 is TGTGCCTGGAGTGCAGGGAACAATGAGCAGTTCTTC.

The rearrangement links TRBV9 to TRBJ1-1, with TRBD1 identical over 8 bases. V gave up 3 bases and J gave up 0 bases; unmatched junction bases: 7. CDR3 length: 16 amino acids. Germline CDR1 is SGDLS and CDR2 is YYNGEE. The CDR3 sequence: CASSEGQALMNTEAFF. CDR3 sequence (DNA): TGTGCCAGCAGCGAGGGACAGGCCCTTATGAACACTGAAGCTTTCTTT.

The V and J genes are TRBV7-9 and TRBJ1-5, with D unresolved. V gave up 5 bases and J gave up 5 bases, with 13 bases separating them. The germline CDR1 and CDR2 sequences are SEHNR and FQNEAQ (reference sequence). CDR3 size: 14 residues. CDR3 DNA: TGTGCCAGCAGCCCCGGAGGGAGTCATCAGCCCCAGCATTTT. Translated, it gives CASSPGGSHQPQHF.

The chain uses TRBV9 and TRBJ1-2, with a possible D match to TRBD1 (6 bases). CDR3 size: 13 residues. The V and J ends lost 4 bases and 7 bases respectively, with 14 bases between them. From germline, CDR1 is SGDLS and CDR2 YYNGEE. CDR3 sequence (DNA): TGTGCCAGCAGCCAAGACAGGTTGGGTGGCTACACCTTC. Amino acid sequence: CASSQDRLGGYTF. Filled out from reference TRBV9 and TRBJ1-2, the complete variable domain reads DSGVTQTPKHLITATGQRVTLRCSPRSGDLSVYWYQQSLDQGLQFLIQYYNGEERAKGNILERFSAQQFPDLHSELNLSSLELGDSALYFCASSQDRLGGYTFGSGTRLTVV.

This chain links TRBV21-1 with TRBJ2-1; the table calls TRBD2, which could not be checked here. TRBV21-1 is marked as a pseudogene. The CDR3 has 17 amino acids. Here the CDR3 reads CASSKPTSGRAGNEQFF. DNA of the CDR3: TGTGCCAGCAGCAAACCGACTAGCGGGAGGGCCGGCAATGAGCAGTTCTTC.

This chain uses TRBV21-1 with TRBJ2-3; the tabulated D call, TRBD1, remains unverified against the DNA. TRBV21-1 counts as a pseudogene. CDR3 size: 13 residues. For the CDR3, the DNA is TGTGCCAGCAGCAAAGGGACAGCAGATACGCAGTATTTT. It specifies CASSKGTADTQYF.